A single sample gave rise to the 22 T cell receptor beta chains below, sequenced in a study of Graves' ophthalmopathy and Graves' hyperthyroidism. Amplified material comprised TCR beta CDR3 regions derived from RNA transcripts. RT-PCR in the first round used HTBI primers; a second-round multiplex PCR followed. MiXCR, run by TCRdb on the multiplex PCR reads, gives a single entry per CDR3 protein. The sample yields 300,000 to 400,000 distinct CDR3 sequences, around a sixth seen once. Source material: peripheral blood. The receptors originated from an adult man with Graves' ophthalmopathy.

Ten or more counts support this clonotype. The J gene is TRBJ2-2, the V gene TRBV24-1; TRBD2 aligns across 11 bases. With 4 bases clipped from V and 5 bases from J, the junction kept 5 bases outside the gene matches. CDR3 length: 16 amino acids. Germline assignment: CDR1 KGHDR and CDR2 SFDVKD. The CDR3, as DNA: TGTGCCACCAGTGAATCTAGCGGGGGGTTAACCGGGGAGCTGTTTTTT. Protein sequence: CATSESSGGLTGELFF.

This clonotype was counted many times. The chain links TRBV24-1 to TRBJ1-1, with 7 nucleotides matching TRBD1. The J segment lost 6 bases and the V segment lost 3 bases, leaving 6 bases of the junction unmatched. The CDR3 consists of 14 residues. Germline V gene lookup returns CDR1 KGHDR and CDR2 SFDVKD. The CDR3 region is CATSDVHRGAEAFF. Here the CDR3 DNA reads TGTGCCACCAGTGATGTTCACAGGGGCGCTGAAGCTTTCTTT.

The sample holds many counts of this clonotype. This chain joins TRBV5-1 and TRBJ2-5; TRBD1 aligns across 7 bases. This CDR3 has 15 amino acids. Germline lookup yields CDR1 SGHRS and CDR2 YFSETQ. After removal of 3 bases from V and 3 bases from J, the junction contained 8 bases not matched to a gene. DNA for the CDR3: TGCGCCAGCAGCTCGACAGACAGGGCAGAAGAGACCCAGTACTTC. Its translation is CASSSTDRAEETQYF.

In this sample, this clonotype turned up many times. The chain uses TRBV7-9 and TRBJ1-6; no clear D gene. The CDR3 is made up of 13 amino acids. Germline loops: CDR1 SEHNR, CDR2 FQNEAQ (reference sequence). V was cut by 11 bases and J by 8 bases, with 16 bases left in between. CDR3 sequence reads: CAGAAGNHSPLHF. The CDR3 DNA reads as TGTGCCGGCGCCGCCGGGAATCATTCACCCCTCCACTTT.

In this sample, this clonotype turned up many times. The V gene is TRBV6-1, the J gene TRBJ2-7; 9 nucleotides agree with TRBD2. V shed 0 bases and J 2 bases; nucleotides not matched to a gene: 11. The CDR3 covers 18 residues. In germline, CDR1 is MNHNS, CDR2 SASEGT. In DNA form, the CDR3 reads TGTGCCAGCAGTGAAGCGAGAGGGGCTGGCGGGGGGGCCTACGAGCAGTACTTC. As protein: CASSEARGAGGGAYEQYF.

This clonotype was seen many times. In DNA form, the CDR3 reads TGTGCCACCGGACGGGGAGGCAATTCACCCCTCCACTTT. This translates into CATGRGGNSPLHF. The chain employs TRBV10-3 and TRBJ1-6; D remains unclear. CDR1 and CDR2 from the germline V gene are ENHRY and SYGVKD. Trimming cost V 10 bases and J 7 bases, with 14 bases left between them. There are 13 residues in the CDR3.

This clonotype was observed at least ten times. V gene TRBV28 combines with J gene TRBJ1-2; D gene uncertain. This CDR3 comprises 13 residues. The germline V and J ends were trimmed by 5 bases and 4 bases, with 11 bases remaining between them. Per the germline V gene, CDR1 is MDHEN and CDR2 is SYDVKM. CDR3 in amino acids: CASSRDIFYGYTF. The DNA of the CDR3 is TGTGCCAGCAGTCGAGATATTTTCTATGGCTACACCTTC.

In its sample, this clonotype was seen many times. The rearrangement uses TRBV12-3 or TRBV12-4 and TRBJ2-2; D is ambiguous. The CDR3 has 15 residues. The V gene lost 7 bases and the J gene lost 4 bases, with 16 bases spanning the gap. The chain's CDR3 is CASTGGRRGTGELFF. Written as DNA, the CDR3 is TGTGCCAGCACGGGTGGACGGCGCGGCACCGGGGAGCTGTTTTTT.

This clonotype was counted ten times or more. V and J are TRBV24-1 and TRBJ2-5; D is undetermined. Germline V gene data show CDR1 as KGHDR and CDR2 as SFDVKD. The CDR3 spans 14 residues. V lost 7 bases and J 2 bases, leaving 13 bases between the germline ends. The CDR3 nucleotides are TGTGCCACCAGCCCATCGGATTTTCAAGAGACCCAGTACTTC. Translating it yields CATSPSDFQETQYF.

This clonotype was recorded many times. The chain recombines TRBV2 with TRBJ1-2; D is ambiguous. The CDR3 covers 11 residues. Trimming took 6 bases from V and 8 from J, leaving 10 bases between them. Germline V gene sequence: CDR1 SNHLY, CDR2 FYNNEI. The CDR3 sequence is CASSRETGYTF. The DNA for the CDR3 is TGTGCCAGCAGCAGAGAGACCGGCTACACCTTC.

There are many counts of this clonotype. The V and J genes are TRBV7-3 and TRBJ1-6; 7 nucleotides align to TRBD1. Germline-derived CDR1 and CDR2 are SGHTA and FQGTGA. V gave up 3 bases and J gave up 10 bases; unmatched junction bases: 9. This CDR3 is built from 15 residues. CDR3 DNA: TGTGCCAGCAGCTTGGAGACAGGGATGGACTCACCCCTCCACTTT. As protein: CASSLETGMDSPLHF. Together with reference TRBV7-3 and TRBJ1-6, the CDR3 gives the full variable domain: GAGVSQTPSNKVTEKGKYVELRCDPISGHTALYWYRQSLGQGPEFLIYFQGTGAADDSGLPNDRFFAVRPEGSVSTLKIQRTERGDSAVYLCASSLETGMDSPLHFGNGTRLTVT.

Ten or more counts support this clonotype. The rearrangement joins TRBV27 to TRBJ1-5; D remains unclear. Trimming shortened V by 3 bases and J by 4 bases, and 10 bases separated the two germline ends. Germline CDR1 reads MNHEY; CDR2 reads SMNVEV (reference sequence). The CDR3 contains 14 residues. CDR3 amino acids: CASSFLKGNQPQHF. In DNA form, the CDR3 reads TGTGCCAGCAGTTTTCTGAAGGGTAATCAGCCCCAGCATTTT.

The sample holds a few counts of this clonotype. One base away lies a much larger clone, so this may be a sequencing read error. The CDR3 loop reads CASSLVGRFSEAFF. Written as DNA, the CDR3 is TGTGCCAGCAGTTTAGTGGGCAGGTTCTCTGAAGCTTTCTTT. The chain carries TRBV12-3 or TRBV12-4 and TRBJ1-1; D gene uncertain. The germline V and J ends were trimmed by 1 base and 6 bases, with 12 bases remaining between them. The CDR3 has 14 amino acids.

This clonotype was seen ten or more times. CDR3 DNA: TGCGCCAGCAGCCAAGACAGGGGGGACTCCTACGAGCAGTACTTC. This sequence encodes CASSQDRGDSYEQYF. The rearrangement uses TRBV4-3 and TRBJ2-7; a possible D gene is TRBD1 (7 bases). Germline V gene sequence: CDR1 LGHNA, CDR2 YSLEER. CDR3 length equals 15 residues. V lost 0 bases, J lost 0 bases, and 9 bases lay in between.

A word on this clonotype: A much larger clone is a single base away; this may be a read error. This likely comes from a read error, as the CDR3 has no conserved phenylalanine or tryptophan at its end. The chain uses TRBV2 and TRBJ1-2; D is unclear. Germline CDR1 reads SNHLY; CDR2 reads FYNNEI. The V gene lost 6 bases and the J gene lost 3 bases, with 8 bases spanning the gap. The CDR3 contains 12 residues. The CDR3 is CASSTPDYGYTL. In DNA, the CDR3 is TGTGCCAGCAGCACCCCCGACTATGGCTACACCCTC.

This clonotype was observed many times. The genes are TRBV12-3 or TRBV12-4 and TRBJ1-5; D gene unclear. This CDR3 is 12 amino acids long. Trimming pared 3 bases from V and 5 bases from J, leaving 5 bases between. CDR3 protein: CASSLIDQPQHF. CDR3 bases: TGTGCCAGCAGTTTGATCGATCAGCCCCAGCATTTT.

This clonotype appeared many times. This chain joins TRBV10-3 and TRBJ2-7; a possible D gene is TRBD2 (5 bases). The CDR3 spans 15 residues. Germline assignment: CDR1 ENHRY and CDR2 SYGVKD. Trimming pared 8 bases from V and 2 bases from J, leaving 19 bases between. The CDR3 sequence: CAIGSLRGSTYEQYF. The CDR3 DNA reads TGTGCCATCGGTTCCCTCCGGGGATCGACCTACGAGCAGTACTTC.

This clonotype was seen repeatedly, ten times or more. The chain couples TRBV9 to TRBJ1-5; no reliable D call. V lost 4 bases to trimming and J lost 3 bases, with 14 bases between them. Germline CDR1 reads SGDLS; CDR2 reads YYNGEE. This CDR3 has 15 amino acids. The CDR3 spells CASSPEASYNQPQHF. For the CDR3, the DNA is TGTGCCAGCAGCCCTGAGGCCAGTTACAATCAGCCCCAGCATTTT.

This clonotype was observed many times. The rearrangement joins TRBV11-2 to TRBJ2-7, with TRBD1 matching 9 bases. CDR1 is SGHAT and CDR2 is FQNNGV in the germline V gene. J gave up 4 bases and V 0 bases, and 7 bases lay outside the gene matches. This CDR3 is built from 16 residues. The CDR3 DNA reads TGTGCCAGCAGCTTAGATCATGGGACAGGGAGGTACGAGCAGTACTTC. As protein: CASSLDHGTGRYEQYF.

At least ten counts were recorded for this clonotype. The conserved phenylalanine or tryptophan is not found at the CDR3 terminus, so this likely reflects a read error. This sequence joins TRBV6-5 and TRBJ1-1; D gene ambiguous. The CDR3 totals 13 residues. V shed 4 bases and J shed 2 bases, with 8 bases lying between them. Per germline, CDR1 MNHEY and CDR2 SVGAGI. This CDR3 is CASSSQPNTEAFL. The DNA for the CDR3 is TGTGCCAGCAGTTCACAGCCAAACACTGAAGCTTTCCTT.

This clonotype was observed many times. The chain is built from TRBV19 and TRBJ1-1; D remains unclear. V was shortened by 4 bases and J by 1 base, with 7 bases between the two germline ends. Germline assignment: CDR1 LNHDA and CDR2 SQIVND (reference sequence). The CDR3 is 13 amino acids. The CDR3 region has the DNA TGTGCCAGTAGTACTTCAAAGAACACTGAAGCTTTCTTT. Translating it yields CASSTSKNTEAFF.

This clonotype was seen ten or more times. This chain links TRBV15 with TRBJ1-1, with TRBD1 as a possible D gene (6 bases). Germline loops: CDR1 LNHNV, CDR2 YYDKDF (reference sequence). The V end lost 0 bases, the J end lost 6 bases, and 14 bases lay between the germline ends. CDR3 size: 15 residues. This CDR3 is CATSREGGRSAEAFF. The CDR3 DNA reads TGTGCCACCAGCAGAGAAGGGGGGCGCTCAGCTGAAGCTTTCTTT. The complete variable domain, with remaining parts taken from reference TRBV15 and TRBJ1-1, reads DAMVIQNPRYQVTQFGKPVTLSCSQTLNHNVMYWYQQKSSQAPKLLFHYYDKDFNNEADTPDNFQSRRPNTSFCFLDIRSPGLGDTAMYLCATSREGGRSAEAFFGQGTRLTVV.